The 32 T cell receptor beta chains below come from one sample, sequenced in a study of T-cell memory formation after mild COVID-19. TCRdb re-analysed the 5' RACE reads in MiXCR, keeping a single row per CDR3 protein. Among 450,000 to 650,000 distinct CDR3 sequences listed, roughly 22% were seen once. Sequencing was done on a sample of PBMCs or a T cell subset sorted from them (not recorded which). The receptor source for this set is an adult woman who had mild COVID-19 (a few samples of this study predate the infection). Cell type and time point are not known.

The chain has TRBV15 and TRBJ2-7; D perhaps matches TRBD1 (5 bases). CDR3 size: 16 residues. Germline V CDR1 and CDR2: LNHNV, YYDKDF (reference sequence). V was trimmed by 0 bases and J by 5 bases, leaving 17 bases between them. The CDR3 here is CATSRDRVTEPDEQYF. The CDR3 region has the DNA TGTGCCACCAGCAGAGATCGGGTGACAGAGCCCGACGAGCAGTACTTC.

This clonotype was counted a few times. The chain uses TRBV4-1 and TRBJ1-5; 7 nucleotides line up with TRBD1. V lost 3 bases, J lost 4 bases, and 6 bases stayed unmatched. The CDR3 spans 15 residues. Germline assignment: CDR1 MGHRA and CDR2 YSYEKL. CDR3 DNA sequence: TGCGCCAGCAGCCAGGGACAGATCCCAAATCAGCCCCAGCATTTT. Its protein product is CASSQGQIPNQPQHF.

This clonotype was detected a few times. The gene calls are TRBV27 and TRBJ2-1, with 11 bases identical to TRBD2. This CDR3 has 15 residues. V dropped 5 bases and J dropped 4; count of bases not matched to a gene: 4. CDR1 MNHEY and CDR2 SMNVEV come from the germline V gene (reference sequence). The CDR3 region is CASSVAGGAYNEQFF. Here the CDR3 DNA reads TGTGCCAGCAGTGTAGCGGGAGGGGCTTACAATGAGCAGTTCTTC.

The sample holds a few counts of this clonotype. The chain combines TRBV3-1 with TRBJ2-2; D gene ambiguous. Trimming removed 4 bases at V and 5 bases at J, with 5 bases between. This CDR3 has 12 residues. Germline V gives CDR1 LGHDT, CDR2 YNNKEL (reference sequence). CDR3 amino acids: CASSPETGELFF. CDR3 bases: TGTGCCAGCAGCCCCGAGACCGGGGAGCTGTTTTTT.

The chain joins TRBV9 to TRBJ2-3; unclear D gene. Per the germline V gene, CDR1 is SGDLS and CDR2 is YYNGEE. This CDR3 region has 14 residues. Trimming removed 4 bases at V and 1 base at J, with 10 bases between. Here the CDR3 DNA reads TGTGCCAGCAGCTTCCCCGACGGCACAGATACGCAGTATTTT. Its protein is CASSFPDGTDTQYF.

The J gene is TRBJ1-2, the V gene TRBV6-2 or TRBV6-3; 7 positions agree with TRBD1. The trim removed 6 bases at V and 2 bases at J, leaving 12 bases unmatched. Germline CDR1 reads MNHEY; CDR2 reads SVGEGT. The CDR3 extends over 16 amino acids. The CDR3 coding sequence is TGTGCCAGCAGCCGGGACAGACAACTATTCAACTATGGCTACACCTTC. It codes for CASSRDRQLFNYGYTF.

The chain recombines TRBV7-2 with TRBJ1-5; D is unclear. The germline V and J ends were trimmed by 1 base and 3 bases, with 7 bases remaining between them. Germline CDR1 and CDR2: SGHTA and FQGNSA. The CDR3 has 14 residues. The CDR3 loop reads CASSLVRSNQPQHF. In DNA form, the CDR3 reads TGTGCCAGCAGCTTAGTCAGATCCAATCAGCCCCAGCATTTT. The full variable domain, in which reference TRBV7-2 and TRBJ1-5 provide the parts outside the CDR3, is GAGVSQSPSNKVTEKGKDVELRCDPISGHTALYWYRQSLGQGLEFLIYFQGNSAPDKSGLPSDRFSAERTGGSVSTLTIQRTQQEDSAVYLCASSLVRSNQPQHFGDGTRLSIL.

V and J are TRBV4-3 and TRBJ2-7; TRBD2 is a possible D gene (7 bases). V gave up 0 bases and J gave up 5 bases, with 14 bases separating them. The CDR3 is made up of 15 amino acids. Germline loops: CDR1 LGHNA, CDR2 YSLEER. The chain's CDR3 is CASSQEVLGGHEQYF. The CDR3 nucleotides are TGCGCCAGCAGCCAAGAGGTCCTGGGGGGGCACGAGCAGTACTTC.

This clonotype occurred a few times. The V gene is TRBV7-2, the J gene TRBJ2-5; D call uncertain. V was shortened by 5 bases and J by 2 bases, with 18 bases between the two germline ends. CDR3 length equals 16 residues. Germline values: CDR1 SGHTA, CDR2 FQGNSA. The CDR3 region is CASSPGLSSQQETQYF. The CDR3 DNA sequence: TGTGCCAGCAGCCCGGGTCTGAGTTCCCAGCAAGAGACCCAGTACTTC.

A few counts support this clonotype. CDR3 loop: CASSQETGGVSYNSPLHF. CDR3 nucleotide sequence: TGTGCCAGCAGCCAAGAGACAGGGGGCGTCTCCTATAATTCACCCCTCCACTTT. The chain combines TRBV4-2 with TRBJ1-6; 10 bases line up with TRBD1. With 0 bases clipped from V and 0 bases from J, the junction kept 2 bases outside the gene matches. The CDR3 has 18 amino acids. Germline V gene lookup returns CDR1 LGHNA and CDR2 YNFKEQ.

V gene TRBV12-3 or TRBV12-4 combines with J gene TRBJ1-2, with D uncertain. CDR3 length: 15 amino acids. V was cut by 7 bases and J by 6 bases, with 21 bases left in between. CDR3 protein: CASTQTRNPLNGYTF. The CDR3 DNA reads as TGTGCCAGCACTCAGACCCGGAACCCCCTTAATGGCTACACCTTC.

The CDR3 loop is CASSFRGASSYNEQFF. The CDR3 coding sequence is TGTGCCAGCAGCTTTCGAGGGGCAAGCTCCTACAATGAGCAGTTCTTC. The chain has TRBV5-6 and TRBJ2-1; D is possibly TRBD1 or TRBD2 (5 bases each). CDR1 is SGHDT, CDR2 YYEEEE, per germline. Trimming shortened V by 2 bases and J by 0 bases, and 12 bases separated the two germline ends. This CDR3 has 16 residues.

The CDR3 DNA reads as TGTGCCAGCAGTTGGGAGGGGACGGTGGGCGGCTACACCTTC. This sequence encodes CASSWEGTVGGYTF. This chain uses TRBV27 with TRBJ1-2, with a weak D call TRBD1 (5 bases). CDR1 MNHEY and CDR2 SMNVEV come from the germline V gene (reference sequence). The CDR3 sequence is 14 residues long. The germline V and J ends were trimmed by 4 bases and 8 bases, with 17 bases remaining between them.

Written as DNA, the CDR3 is TGCAGTGCTAGATCTGTCCCGAACACCGGGGAGCTGTTTTTT. Its translation is CSARSVPNTGELFF. The V gene is TRBV20-1, the J gene TRBJ2-2; D unclear. The V end lost 2 bases, the J end lost 0 bases, and 7 bases lay between the germline ends. Germline CDR1 reads DFQATT; CDR2 reads SNEGSKA (reference sequence). This CDR3 spans 14 amino acids.

CDR3 nucleotides: TGTGCCAGCAGCTCCTTGACACTTCCTAAGCACTATGGCTACACCTTC. It codes for CASSSLTLPKHYGYTF. The chain recombines TRBV7-9 with TRBJ1-2; D is undetermined. CDR3 length: 16 residues. CDR1 SEHNR and CDR2 FQNEAQ come from the germline V gene (reference sequence). V lost 4 bases, J lost 3 bases, and 18 bases lay in between. Together with reference TRBV7-9 and TRBJ1-2, the CDR3 gives the full variable domain: DTGVSQNPRHKITKRGQNVTFRCDPISEHNRLYWYRQTLGQGPEFLTYFQNEAQLEKSRLLSDRFSAERPKGSFSTLEIQRTEQGDSAMYLCASSSLTLPKHYGYTFGSGTRLTVV.

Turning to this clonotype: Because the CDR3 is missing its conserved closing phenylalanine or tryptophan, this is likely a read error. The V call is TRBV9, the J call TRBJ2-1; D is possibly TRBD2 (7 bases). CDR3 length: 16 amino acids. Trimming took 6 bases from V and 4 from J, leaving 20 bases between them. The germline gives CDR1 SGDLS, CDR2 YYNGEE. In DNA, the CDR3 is TGTGCCAGCACCACTGAGGGGGGGCCTCGTTACAATGAGCAGTTCTTA. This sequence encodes CASTTEGGPRYNEQFL.

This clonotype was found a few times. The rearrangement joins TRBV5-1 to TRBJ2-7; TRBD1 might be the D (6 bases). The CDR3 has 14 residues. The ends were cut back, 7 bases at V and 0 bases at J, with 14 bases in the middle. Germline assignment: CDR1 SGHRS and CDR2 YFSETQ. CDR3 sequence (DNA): TGCGCCAGCGGGTCGACAGGTAGCTCCTACGAGCAGTACTTC. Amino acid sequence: CASGSTGSSYEQYF.

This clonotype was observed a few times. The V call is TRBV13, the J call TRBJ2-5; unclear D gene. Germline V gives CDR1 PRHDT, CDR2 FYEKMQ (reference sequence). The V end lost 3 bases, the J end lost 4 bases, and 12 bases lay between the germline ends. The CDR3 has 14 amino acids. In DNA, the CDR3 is TGTGCCAGCAGCTTTTCTTCGGGTGCAGAGACCCAGTACTTC. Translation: CASSFSSGAETQYF.

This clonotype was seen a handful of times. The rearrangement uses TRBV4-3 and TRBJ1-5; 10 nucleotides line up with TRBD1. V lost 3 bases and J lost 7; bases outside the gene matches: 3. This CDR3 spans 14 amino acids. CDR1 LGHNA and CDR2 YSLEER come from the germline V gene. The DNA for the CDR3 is TGCGCCAGCAGCCAGGGGACAGGGGACCAGCCCCAGCATTTT. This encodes CASSQGTGDQPQHF.

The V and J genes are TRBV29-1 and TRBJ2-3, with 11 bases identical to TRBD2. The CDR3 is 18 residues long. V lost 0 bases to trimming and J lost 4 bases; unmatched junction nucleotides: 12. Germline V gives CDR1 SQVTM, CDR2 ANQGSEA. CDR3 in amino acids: CSVEEIPPLAGEPDTQYF. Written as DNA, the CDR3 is TGCAGCGTTGAAGAGATCCCCCCACTAGCGGGGGAGCCAGATACGCAGTATTTT.

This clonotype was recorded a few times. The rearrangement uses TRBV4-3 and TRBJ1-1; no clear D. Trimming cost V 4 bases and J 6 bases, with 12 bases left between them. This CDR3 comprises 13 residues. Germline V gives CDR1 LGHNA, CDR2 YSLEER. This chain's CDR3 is CASSPRGSAEAFF. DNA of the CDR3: TGCGCCAGCAGCCCCCGAGGGTCGGCTGAAGCTTTCTTT.

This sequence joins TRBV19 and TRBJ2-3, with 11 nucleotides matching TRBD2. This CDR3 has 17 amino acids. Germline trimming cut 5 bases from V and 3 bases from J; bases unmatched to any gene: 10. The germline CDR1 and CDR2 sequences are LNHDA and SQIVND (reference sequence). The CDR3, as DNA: TGTGCCAGTAGTCTAGCGGGAGGATCGGGTGTGACAGATACGCAGTATTTT. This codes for CASSLAGGSGVTDTQYF.

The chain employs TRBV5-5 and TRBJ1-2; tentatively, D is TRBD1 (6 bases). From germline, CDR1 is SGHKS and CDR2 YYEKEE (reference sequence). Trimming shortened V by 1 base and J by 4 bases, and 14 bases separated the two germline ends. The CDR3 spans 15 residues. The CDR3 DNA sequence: TGTGCCAGCAGCTTGACAACAGGGTTAGGCTATGGCTACACCTTC. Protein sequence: CASSLTTGLGYGYTF. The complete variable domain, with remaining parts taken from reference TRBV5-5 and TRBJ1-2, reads DAGVTQSPTHLIKTRGQQVTLRCSPISGHKSVSWYQQVLGQGPQFIFQYYEKEERGRGNFPDRFSARQFPNYSSELNVNALLLGDSALYLCASSLTTGLGYGYTFGSGTRLTVV.

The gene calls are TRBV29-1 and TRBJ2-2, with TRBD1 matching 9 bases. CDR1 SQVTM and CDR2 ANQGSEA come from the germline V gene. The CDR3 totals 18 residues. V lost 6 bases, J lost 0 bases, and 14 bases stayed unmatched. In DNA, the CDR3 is TGCAGCGTAACCCTCCAACCGGGACAGGGCTCGAACACCGGGGAGCTGTTTTTT. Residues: CSVTLQPGQGSNTGELFF.

In DNA, the CDR3 is TGCGCCAGCAGCCCAGACGGGGTGAGGCCCCAGCATTTT. It encodes CASSPDGVRPQHF. This rearrangement joins TRBV4-3 to TRBJ1-5; D remains unclear. Germline V gene data show CDR1 as LGHNA and CDR2 as YSLEER. The CDR3 is 13 residues long. Trimming took off 4 bases at V and 9 bases at J, with 13 bases between the two ends.

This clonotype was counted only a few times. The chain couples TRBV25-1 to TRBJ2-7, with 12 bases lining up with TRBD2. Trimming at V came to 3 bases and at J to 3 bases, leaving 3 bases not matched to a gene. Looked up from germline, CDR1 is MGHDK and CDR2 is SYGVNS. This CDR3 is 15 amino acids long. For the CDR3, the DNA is TGTGCCAGCAGTGAGGGACTAGCGGGCCGCTACGAGCAGTACTTC. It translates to CASSEGLAGRYEQYF.

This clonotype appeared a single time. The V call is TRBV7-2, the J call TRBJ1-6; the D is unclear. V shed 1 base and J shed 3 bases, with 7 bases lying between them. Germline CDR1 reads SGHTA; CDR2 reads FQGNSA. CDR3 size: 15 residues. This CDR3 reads CASSLGSGYNSPLHF. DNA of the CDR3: TGTGCCAGCAGCTTAGGATCCGGCTATAATTCACCCCTCCACTTT.

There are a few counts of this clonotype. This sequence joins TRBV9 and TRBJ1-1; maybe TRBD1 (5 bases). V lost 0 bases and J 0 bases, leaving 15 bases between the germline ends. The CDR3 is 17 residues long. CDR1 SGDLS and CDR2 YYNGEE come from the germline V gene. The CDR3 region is CASSVVISSGLNTEAFF. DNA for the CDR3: TGTGCCAGCAGCGTAGTAATCTCCTCGGGGCTGAACACTGAAGCTTTCTTT.

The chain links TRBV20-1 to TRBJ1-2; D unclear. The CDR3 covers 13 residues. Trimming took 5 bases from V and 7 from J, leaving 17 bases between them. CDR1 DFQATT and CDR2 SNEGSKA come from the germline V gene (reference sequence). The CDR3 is CSAPSAGLFGYTF. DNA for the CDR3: TGCAGTGCTCCTTCGGCGGGTCTATTTGGCTACACCTTC.

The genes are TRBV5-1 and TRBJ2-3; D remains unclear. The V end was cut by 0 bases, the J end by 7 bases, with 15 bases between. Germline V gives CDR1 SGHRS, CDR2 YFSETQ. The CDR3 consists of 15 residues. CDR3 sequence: CASSLDGPSSYTQYF. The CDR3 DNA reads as TGCGCCAGCAGCTTGGACGGGCCGAGTTCATATACGCAGTATTTT.

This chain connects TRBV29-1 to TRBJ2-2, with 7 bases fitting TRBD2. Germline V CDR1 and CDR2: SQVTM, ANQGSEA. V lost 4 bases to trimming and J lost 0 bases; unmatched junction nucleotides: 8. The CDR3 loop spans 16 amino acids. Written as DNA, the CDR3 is TGCAGCGTTGGGGGCAGCGGGGCGACGAACACCGGGGAGCTGTTTTTT. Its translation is CSVGGSGATNTGELFF.

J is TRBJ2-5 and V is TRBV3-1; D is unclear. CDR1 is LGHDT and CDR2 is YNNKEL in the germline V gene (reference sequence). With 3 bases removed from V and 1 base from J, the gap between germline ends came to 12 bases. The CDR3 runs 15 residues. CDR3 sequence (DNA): TGTGCCAGCAGCCAGATTCCCGGACCCCAAGAGACCCAGTACTTC. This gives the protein CASSQIPGPQETQYF.